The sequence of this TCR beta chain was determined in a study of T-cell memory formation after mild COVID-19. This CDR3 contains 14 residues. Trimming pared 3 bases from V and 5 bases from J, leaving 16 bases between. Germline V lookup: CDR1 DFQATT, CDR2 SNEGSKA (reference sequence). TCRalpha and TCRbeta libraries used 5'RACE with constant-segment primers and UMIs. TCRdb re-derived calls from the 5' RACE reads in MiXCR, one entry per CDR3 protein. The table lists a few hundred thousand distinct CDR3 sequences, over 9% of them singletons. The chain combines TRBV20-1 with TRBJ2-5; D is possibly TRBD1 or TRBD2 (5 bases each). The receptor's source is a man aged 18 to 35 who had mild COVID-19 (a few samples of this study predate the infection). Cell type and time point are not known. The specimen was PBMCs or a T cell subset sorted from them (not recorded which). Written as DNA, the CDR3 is TGCAGTGCTAGGGACCCCCAGGGAGACGAGACCCAGTACTTC. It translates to CSARDPQGDETQYF.